This TCR beta chain was found in a study of T cell clones after liver transplantation. Background on the study: In this trial, immunosuppression withdrawal was attempted within 2 years of liver transplant.

Assay: immunoSEQ multiplex PCR; the TCRdb copy retains only in-frame clones and omits some. This table has roughly 120,000 clones, approximately 90% appearing once. Sorting of unstimulated PBMCs yielded separate CD3+CD4+ and CD3+CD8+ fractions. The germline CDR1 and CDR2 sequences are SGHDT and YYEEEE. V was trimmed by 1 base and J by 8 bases, leaving 10 bases between them. This CDR3 comprises 13 residues. This chain links TRBV5-6 with TRBJ2-1; D gene unclear. Sequences were derived from CD4+ T cells from blood, sampled 12 months after liver transplant. The sequence was obtained from a human patient who received a liver transplant. Some T cells could come from the graft donor. CDR3 amino acids: CASSLRALDEQFF. The CDR3 coding sequence is TGTGCCAGCAGCTTGAGGGCGCTAGATGAGCAGTTCTTC.